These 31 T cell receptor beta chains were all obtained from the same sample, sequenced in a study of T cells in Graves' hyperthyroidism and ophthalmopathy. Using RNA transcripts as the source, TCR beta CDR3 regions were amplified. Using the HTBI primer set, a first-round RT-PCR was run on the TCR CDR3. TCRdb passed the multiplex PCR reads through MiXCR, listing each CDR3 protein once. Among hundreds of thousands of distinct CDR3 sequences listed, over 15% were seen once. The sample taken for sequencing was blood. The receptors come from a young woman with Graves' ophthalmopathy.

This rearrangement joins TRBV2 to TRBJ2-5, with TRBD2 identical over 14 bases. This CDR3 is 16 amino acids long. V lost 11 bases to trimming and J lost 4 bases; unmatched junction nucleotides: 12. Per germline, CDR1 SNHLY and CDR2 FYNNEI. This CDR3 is CACLRLAGGPRETQYF. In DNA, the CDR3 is TGTGCCTGCCTCAGACTAGCGGGAGGGCCTAGAGAGACCCAGTACTTC. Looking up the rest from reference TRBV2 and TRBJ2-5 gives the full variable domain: EPEVTQTPSHQVTQMGQEVILRCVPISNHLYFYWYRQILGQKVEFLVSFYNNEISEKSEIFDDQFSVERPDGSNFTLKIRSTKLEDSAMYFCACLRLAGGPRETQYFGPGTRLLVL.

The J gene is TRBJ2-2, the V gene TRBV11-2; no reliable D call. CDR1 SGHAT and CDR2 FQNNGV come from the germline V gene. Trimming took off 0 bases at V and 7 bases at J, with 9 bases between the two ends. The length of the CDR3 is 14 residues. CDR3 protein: CASSLEGSGGELFF. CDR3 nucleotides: TGTGCCAGCAGCTTAGAGGGTTCGGGCGGGGAGCTGTTTTTT. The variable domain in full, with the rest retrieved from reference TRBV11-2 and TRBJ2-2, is EAGVAQSPRYKIIEKRQSVAFWCNPISGHATLYWYQQILGQGPKLLIQFQNNGVVDDSQLPKDRFSAERLKGVDSTLKIQPAKLEDSAVYLCASSLEGSGGELFFGEGSRLTVL.

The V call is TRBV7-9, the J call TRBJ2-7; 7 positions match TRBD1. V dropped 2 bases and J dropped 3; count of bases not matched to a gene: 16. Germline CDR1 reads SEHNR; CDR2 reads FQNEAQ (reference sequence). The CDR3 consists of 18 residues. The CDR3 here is CASSLSPGFGTGVYEQYF. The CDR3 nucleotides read TGTGCCAGCAGCTTATCGCCCGGTTTCGGCACAGGGGTCTACGAGCAGTACTTC.

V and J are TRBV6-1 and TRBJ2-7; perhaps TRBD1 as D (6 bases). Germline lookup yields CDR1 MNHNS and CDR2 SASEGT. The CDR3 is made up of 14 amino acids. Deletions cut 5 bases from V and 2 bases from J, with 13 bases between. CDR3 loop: CASSPWAGAYEQYF. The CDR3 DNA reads TGTGCCAGCAGTCCCTGGGCAGGGGCCTACGAGCAGTACTTC.

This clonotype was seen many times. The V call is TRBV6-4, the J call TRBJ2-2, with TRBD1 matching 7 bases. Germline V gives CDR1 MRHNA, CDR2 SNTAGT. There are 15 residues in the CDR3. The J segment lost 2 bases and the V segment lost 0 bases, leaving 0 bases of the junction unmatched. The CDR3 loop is CASSDSGGNTGELFF. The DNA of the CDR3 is TGTGCCAGCAGTGACTCAGGGGGCAACACCGGGGAGCTGTTTTTT.

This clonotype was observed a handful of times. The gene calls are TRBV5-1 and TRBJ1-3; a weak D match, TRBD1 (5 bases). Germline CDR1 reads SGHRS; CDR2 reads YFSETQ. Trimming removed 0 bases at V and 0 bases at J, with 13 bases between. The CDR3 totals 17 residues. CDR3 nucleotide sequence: TGCGCCAGCAGCTTGGAGCAGGGACCCTCCTCTGGAAACACCATATATTTT. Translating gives CASSLEQGPSSGNTIYF.

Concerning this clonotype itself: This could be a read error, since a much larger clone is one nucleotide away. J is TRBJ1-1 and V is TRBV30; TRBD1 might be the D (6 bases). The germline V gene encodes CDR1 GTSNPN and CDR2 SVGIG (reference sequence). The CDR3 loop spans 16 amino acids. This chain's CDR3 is CAWSGGAWGLGTGAFF. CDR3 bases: TGTGCCTGGAGTGGGGGGGCCTGGGGCCTGGGCACTGGAGCTTTCTTT.

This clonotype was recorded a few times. The CDR3 sequence is CASRDRVNEKLFF. For the CDR3, the DNA is TGTGCCAGTCGGGACAGGGTTAATGAAAAACTGTTTTTT. The chain carries TRBV27 and TRBJ1-4; 9 bases fit TRBD1. Germline V gives CDR1 MNHEY, CDR2 SMNVEV (reference sequence). V lost 9 bases, J lost 4 bases, and 3 bases stayed unmatched. This CDR3 has 13 residues.

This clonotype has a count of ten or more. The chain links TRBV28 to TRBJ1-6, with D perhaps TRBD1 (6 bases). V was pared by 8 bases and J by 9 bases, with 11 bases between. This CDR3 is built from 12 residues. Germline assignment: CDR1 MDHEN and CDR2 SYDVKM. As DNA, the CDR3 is TGTGCCAGCGGGGGGGCCGCTTCACCCCTCCACTTT. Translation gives CASGGAASPLHF. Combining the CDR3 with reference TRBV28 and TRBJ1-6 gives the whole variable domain DVKVTQSSRYLVKRTGEKVFLECVQDMDHENMFWYRQDPGLGLRLIYFSYDVKMKEKGDIPEGYSVSREKKERFSLILESASTNQTSMYLCASGGAASPLHFGNGTRLTVT.

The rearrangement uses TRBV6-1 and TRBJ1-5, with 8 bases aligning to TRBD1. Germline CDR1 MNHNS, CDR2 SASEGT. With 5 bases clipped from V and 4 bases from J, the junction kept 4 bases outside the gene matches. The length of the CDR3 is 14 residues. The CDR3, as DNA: TGTGCCAGCAGTTACAACAGGGGGAATCAGCCCCAGCATTTT. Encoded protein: CASSYNRGNQPQHF.

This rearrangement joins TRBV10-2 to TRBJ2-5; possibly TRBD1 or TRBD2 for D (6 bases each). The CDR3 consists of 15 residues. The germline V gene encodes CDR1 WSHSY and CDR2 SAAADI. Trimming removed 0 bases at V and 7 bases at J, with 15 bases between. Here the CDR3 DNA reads TGCGCCAGCAGTGAGTCGACAGGTTACGGGGGGACCCAGTACTTC. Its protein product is CASSESTGYGGTQYF.

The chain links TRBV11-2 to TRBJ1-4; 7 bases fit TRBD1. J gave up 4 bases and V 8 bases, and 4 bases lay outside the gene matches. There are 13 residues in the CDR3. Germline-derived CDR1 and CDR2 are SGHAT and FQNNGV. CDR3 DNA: TGTGCCAGCCGGACAGGTCTTAATGAAAAACTGTTTTTT. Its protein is CASRTGLNEKLFF.

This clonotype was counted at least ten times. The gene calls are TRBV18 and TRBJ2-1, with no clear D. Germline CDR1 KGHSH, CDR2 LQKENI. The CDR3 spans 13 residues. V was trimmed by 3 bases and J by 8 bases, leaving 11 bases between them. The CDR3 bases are TGTGCCAGCTCACCGTCGGAAGGCCATGAGCAGTTCTTC. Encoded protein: CASSPSEGHEQFF.

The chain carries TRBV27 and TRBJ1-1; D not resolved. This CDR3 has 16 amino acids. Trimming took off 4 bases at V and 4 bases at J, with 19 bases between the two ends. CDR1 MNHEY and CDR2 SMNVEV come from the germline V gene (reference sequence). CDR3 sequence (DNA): TGTGCCAGCAGTTCGCGGTCCGCAGGTTGGGGCACTGAAGCTTTCTTT. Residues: CASSSRSAGWGTEAFF.

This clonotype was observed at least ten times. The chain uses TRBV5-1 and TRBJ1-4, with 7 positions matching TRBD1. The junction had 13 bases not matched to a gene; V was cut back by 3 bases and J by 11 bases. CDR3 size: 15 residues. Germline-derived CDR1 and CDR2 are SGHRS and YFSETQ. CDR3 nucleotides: TGCGCCAGCAGCTCGACAGGGTTAGGGGGAAGGAAACTGTTTTTT. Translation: CASSSTGLGGRKLFF.

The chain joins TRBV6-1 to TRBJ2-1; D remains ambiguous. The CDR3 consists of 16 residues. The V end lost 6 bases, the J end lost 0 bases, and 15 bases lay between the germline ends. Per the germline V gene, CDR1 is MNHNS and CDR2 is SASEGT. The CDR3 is CASSPLAVNSYNEQFF. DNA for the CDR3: TGTGCCAGCAGCCCTTTAGCTGTCAACTCCTACAATGAGCAGTTCTTC.

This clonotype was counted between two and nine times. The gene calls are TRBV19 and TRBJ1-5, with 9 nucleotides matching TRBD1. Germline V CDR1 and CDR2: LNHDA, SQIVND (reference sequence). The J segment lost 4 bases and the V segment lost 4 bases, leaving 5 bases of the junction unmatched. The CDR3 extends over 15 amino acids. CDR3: CASSTLDRGNQPQHF. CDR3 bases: TGTGCCAGTAGTACCCTAGACAGGGGGAATCAGCCCCAGCATTTT. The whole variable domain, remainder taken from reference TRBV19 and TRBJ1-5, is DGGITQSPKYLFRKEGQNVTLSCEQNLNHDAMYWYRQDPGQGLRLIYYSQIVNDFQKGDIAEGYSVSREKKESFPLTVTSAQKNPTAFYLCASSTLDRGNQPQHFGDGTRLSIL.

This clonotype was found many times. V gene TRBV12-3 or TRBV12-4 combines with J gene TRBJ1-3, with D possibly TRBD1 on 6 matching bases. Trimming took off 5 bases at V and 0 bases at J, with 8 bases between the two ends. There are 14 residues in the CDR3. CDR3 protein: CASSTGFSGNTIYF. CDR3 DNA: TGTGCCAGCAGTACAGGGTTCTCTGGAAACACCATATATTTT.

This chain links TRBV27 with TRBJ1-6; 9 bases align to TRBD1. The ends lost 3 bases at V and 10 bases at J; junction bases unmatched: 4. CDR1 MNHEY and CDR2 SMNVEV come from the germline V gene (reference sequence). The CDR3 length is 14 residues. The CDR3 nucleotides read TGTGCCAGCAGTTTCCAACAGGGGGCCTCACCCCTCCACTTT. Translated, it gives CASSFQQGASPLHF.

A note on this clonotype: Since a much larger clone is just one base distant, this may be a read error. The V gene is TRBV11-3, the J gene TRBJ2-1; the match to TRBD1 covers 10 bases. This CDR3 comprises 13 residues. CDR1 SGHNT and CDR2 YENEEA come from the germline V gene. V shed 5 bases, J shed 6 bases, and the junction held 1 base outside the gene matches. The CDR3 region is CASSGTGANEQFF. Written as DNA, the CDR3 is TGTGCCAGCAGCGGGACAGGGGCCAATGAGCAGTTCTTC.

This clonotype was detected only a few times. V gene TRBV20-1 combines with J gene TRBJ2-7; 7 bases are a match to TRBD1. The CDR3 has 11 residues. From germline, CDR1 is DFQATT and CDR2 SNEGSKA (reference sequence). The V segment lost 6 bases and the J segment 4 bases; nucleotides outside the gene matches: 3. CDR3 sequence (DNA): TGCAGTGCCGAGGGGGCGTACGAGCAGTACTTC. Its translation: CSAEGAYEQYF.

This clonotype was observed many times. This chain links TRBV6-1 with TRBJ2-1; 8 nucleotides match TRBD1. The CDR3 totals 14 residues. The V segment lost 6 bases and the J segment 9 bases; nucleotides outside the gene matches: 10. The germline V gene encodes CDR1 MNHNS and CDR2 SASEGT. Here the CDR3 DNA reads TGTGCCAGCAGCTTAGGACAGGGTGTGGGTGAGCAGTTCTTC. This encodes CASSLGQGVGEQFF.

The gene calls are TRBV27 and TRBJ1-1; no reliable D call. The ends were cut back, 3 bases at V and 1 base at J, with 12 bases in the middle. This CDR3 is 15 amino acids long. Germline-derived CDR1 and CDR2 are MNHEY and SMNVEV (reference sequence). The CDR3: CASSLLPDGNTEAFF. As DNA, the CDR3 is TGTGCCAGCAGTTTGTTGCCGGACGGGAACACTGAAGCTTTCTTT.

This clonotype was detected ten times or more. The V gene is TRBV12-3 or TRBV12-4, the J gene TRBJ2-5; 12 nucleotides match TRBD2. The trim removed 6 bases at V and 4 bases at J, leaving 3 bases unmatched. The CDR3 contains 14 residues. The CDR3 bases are TGTGCCAGCAGCACGACTAGCGGGAGAGAGACCCAGTACTTC. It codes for CASSTTSGRETQYF.

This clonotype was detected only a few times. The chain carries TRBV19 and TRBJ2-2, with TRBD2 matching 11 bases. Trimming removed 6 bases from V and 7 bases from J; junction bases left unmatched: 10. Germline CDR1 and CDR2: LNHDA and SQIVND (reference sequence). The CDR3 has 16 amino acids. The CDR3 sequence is CASRLAGGRLIGELFF. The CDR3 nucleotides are TGTGCCAGTAGATTAGCGGGAGGGCGTTTAATCGGGGAGCTGTTTTTT.

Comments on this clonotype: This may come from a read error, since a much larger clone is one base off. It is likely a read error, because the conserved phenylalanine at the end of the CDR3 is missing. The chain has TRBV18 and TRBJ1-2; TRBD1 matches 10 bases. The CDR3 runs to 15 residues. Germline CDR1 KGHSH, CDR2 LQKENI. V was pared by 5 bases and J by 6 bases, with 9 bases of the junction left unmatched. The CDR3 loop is CASSSRQGASHGYTL. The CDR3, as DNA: TGTGCCAGCTCATCTCGACAGGGGGCGAGCCATGGCTACACCCTC.

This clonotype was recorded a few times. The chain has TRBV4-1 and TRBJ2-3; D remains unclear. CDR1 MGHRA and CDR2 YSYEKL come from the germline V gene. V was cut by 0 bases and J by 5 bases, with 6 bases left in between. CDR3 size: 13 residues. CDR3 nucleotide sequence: TGCGCCAGCAGCCAAGATCATGGAGATACGCAGTATTTT. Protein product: CASSQDHGDTQYF.

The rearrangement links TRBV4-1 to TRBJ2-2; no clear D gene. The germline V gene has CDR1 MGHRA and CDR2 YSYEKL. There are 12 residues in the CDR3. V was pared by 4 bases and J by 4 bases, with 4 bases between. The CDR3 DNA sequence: TGCGCCAGCAGCCCGATCACCGGGGAGCTGTTTTTT. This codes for CASSPITGELFF.

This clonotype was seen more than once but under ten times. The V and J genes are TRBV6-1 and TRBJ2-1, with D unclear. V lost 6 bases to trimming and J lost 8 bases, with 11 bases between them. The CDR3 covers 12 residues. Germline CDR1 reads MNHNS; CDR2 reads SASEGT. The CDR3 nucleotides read TGTGCCAGCAGAAGGACCCAGGATGAGCAGTTCTTC. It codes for CASRRTQDEQFF.

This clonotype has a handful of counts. The CDR3: CASSLSTGGARSNQPQHF. DNA for the CDR3: TGTGCCAGCAGCCTGAGTACGGGAGGGGCGAGGAGCAATCAGCCCCAGCATTTT. This chain connects TRBV5-6 to TRBJ1-5; D is possibly TRBD1 (5 bases). Germline CDR1 SGHDT, CDR2 YYEEEE. There are 18 residues in the CDR3. Trimming stripped 4 bases from V and 1 base from J, with 21 bases between.

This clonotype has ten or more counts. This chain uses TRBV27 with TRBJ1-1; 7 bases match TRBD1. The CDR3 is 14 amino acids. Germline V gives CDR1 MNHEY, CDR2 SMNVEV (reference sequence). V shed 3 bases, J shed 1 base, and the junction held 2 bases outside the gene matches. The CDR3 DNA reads TGTGCCAGCAGTTTCGGACAGGAGAACACTGAAGCTTTCTTT. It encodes CASSFGQENTEAFF.